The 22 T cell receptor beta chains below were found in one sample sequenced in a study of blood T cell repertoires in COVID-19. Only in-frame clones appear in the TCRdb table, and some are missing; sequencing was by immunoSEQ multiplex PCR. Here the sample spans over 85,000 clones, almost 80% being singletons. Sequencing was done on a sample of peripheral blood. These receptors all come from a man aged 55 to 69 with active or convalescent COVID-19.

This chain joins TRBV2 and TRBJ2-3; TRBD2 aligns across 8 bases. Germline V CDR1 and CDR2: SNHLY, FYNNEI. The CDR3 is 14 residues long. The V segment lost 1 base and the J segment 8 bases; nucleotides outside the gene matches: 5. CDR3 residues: CASSEGSGSATQYF. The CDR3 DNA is TGTGCCAGCAGTGAAGGAAGCGGGAGTGCTACGCAGTATTTT.

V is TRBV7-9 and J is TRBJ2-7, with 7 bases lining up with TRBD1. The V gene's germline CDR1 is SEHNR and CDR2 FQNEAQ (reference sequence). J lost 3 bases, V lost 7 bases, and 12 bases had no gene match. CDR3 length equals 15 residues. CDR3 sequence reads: CASTTARTGGYEQYF. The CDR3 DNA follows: TGTGCCAGCACCACTGCTAGGACAGGAGGCTACGAGCAGTACTTC.

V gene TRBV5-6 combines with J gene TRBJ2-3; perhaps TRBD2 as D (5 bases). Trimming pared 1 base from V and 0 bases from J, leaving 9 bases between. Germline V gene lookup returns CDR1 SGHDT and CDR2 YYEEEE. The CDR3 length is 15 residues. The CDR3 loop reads CASSLNGISTDTQYF. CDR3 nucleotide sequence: TGTGCCAGCAGCTTGAACGGGATAAGCACAGATACGCAGTATTTT. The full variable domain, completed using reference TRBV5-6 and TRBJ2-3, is DAGVTQSPTHLIKTRGQQVTLRCSPKSGHDTVSWYQQALGQGPQFIFQYYEEEERQRGNFPDRFSGHQFPNYSSELNVNALLLGDSALYLCASSLNGISTDTQYFGPGTRLTVL.

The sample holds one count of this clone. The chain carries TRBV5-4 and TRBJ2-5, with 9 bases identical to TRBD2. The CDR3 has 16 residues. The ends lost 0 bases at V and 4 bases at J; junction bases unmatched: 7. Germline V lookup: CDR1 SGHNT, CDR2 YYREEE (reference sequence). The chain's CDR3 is CASSLVSGRPGETQYF. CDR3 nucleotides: TGTGCCAGCAGCTTGGTGAGCGGGAGGCCCGGAGAGACCCAGTACTTC.

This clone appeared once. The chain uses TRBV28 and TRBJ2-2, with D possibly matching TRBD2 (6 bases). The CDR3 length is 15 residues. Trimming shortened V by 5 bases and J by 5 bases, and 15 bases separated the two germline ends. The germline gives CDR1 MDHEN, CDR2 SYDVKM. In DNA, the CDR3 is TGTGCCAGCAGTCCCAGACTAGGAGGGACCGGGGAGCTGTTTTTT. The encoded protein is CASSPRLGGTGELFF.

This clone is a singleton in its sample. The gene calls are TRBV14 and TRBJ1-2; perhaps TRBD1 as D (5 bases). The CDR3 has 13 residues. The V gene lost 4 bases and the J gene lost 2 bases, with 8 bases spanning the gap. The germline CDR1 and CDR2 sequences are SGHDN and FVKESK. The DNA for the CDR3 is TGTGCCAGCAGCCCGGACACCAACTATGGCTACACCTTC. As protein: CASSPDTNYGYTF.

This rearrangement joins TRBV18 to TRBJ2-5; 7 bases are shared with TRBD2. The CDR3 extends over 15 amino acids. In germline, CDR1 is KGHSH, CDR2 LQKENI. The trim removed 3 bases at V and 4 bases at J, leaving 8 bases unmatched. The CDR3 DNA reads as TGTGCCAGCTCACCGGAGGGACTAACCAGAGAGACCCAGTACTTC. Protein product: CASSPEGLTRETQYF.

CDR3 amino acids: CASRRGGNQPQHF. The DNA for the CDR3 is TGTGCCAGCAGAAGGGGGGGTAATCAGCCCCAGCATTTT. The chain is built from TRBV27 and TRBJ1-5; perhaps TRBD1 as D (6 bases). Germline V gene sequence: CDR1 MNHEY, CDR2 SMNVEV (reference sequence). The CDR3 runs 13 residues. Trimming removed 6 bases from V and 4 bases from J, with 10 bases in between.

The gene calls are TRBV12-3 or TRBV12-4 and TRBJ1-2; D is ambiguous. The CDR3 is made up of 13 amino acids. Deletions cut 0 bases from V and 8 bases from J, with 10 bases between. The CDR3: CASSLAPPGGYTF. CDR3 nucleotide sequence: TGTGCCAGCAGTTTAGCGCCCCCGGGGGGCTACACCTTC.

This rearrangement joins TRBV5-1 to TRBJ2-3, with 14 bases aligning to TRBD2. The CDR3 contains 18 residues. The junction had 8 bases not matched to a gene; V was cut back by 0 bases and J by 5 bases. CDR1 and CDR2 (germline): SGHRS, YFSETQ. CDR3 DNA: TGCGCCAGCAGCTTGGCCGGGACTAGCGGGAGTAGAGGAGATACGCAGTATTTT. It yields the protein CASSLAGTSGSRGDTQYF.

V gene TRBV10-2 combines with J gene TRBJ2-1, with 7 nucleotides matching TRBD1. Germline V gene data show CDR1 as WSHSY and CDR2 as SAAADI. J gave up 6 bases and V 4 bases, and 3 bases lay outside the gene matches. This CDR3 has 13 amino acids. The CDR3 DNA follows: TGCGCCAGCAGTGTTCACAGGGGCAATGAGCAGTTCTTC. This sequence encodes CASSVHRGNEQFF.

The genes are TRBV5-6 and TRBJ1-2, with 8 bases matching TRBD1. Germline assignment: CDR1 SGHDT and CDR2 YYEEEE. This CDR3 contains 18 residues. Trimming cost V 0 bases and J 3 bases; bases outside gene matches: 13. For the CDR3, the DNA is TGTGCCAGCAGCTTGGCGTATAGCAGGGGGCATCCCGACTATGGCTACACCTTC. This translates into CASSLAYSRGHPDYGYTF.

CDR3 DNA sequence: TGTGCCAGCAGCCAGAGTACGACAGAGAGCTCTGGAAACACCATATATTTT. It specifies CASSQSTTESSGNTIYF. V gene TRBV3-1 (or the pseudogene TRBV3-2) combines with J gene TRBJ1-3; tentative D call: TRBD1 (5 bases). V gave up 3 bases and J gave up 0 bases, with 15 bases separating them. This CDR3 region has 17 residues. Germline-derived CDR1 and CDR2 are LGHDT and YNNKEL (reference sequence).

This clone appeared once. The CDR3 loop is CASSGQANTEAFF. The CDR3, as DNA: TGCGCCAGCAGTGGTCAGGCGAACACTGAAGCTTTCTTT. The genes are TRBV5-1 and TRBJ1-1; D not resolved. Germline assignment: CDR1 SGHRS and CDR2 YFSETQ. Trimming took off 5 bases at V and 1 base at J, with 9 bases between the two ends. The CDR3 runs to 13 residues.

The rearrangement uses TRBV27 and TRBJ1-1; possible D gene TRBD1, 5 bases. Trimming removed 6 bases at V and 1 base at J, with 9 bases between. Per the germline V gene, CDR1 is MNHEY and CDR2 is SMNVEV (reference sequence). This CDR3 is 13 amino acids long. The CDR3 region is CASSLTGNTEAFF. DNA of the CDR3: TGTGCCAGCAGCCTCACAGGGAACACTGAAGCTTTCTTT.

CDR3 in amino acids: CASSQRVTGYGYTF. The CDR3 coding sequence is TGTGCCAGCAGCCAACGGGTGACGGGCTATGGCTACACCTTC. The rearrangement joins TRBV7-2 to TRBJ1-2; D is unresolved. The CDR3 spans 14 residues. V dropped 5 bases and J dropped 4 bases, with 14 bases sitting between them. Germline-derived CDR1 and CDR2 are SGHTA and FQGNSA.

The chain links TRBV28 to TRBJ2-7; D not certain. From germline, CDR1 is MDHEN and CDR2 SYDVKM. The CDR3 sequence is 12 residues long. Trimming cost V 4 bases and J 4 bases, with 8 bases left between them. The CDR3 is CASSSGGYEQYF. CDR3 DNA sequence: TGTGCCAGCAGTTCGGGTGGGTACGAGCAGTACTTC.

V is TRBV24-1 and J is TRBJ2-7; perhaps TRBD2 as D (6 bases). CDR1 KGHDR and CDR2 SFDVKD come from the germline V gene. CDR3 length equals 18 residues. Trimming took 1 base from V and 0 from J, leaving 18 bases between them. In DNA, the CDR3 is TGTGCCACCAGTGATTTAGGGTCACTAGCAGAGAGCTCCTACGAGCAGTACGTC. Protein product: CATSDLGSLAESSYEQYV.

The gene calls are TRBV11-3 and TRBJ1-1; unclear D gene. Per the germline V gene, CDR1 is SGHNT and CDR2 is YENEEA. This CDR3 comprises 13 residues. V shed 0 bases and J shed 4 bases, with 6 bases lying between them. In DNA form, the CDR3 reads TGTGCCAGCAGCTTAGAGCCAGGCACTGAAGCTTTCTTT. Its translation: CASSLEPGTEAFF. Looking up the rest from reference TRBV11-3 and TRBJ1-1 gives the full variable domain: EAGVVQSPRYKIIEKKQPVAFWCNPISGHNTLYWYLQNLGQGPELLIRYENEEAVDDSQLPKDRFSAERLKGVDSTLKIQPAELGDSAVYLCASSLEPGTEAFFGQGTRLTVV.

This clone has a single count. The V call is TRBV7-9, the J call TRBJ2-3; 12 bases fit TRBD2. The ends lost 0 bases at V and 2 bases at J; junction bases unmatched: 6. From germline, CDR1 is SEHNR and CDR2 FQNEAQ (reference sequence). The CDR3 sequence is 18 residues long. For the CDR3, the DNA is TGTGCCAGCAGCTTAGCTGGACTAGCGGGAACACACACAGATACGCAGTATTTT. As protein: CASSLAGLAGTHTDTQYF.

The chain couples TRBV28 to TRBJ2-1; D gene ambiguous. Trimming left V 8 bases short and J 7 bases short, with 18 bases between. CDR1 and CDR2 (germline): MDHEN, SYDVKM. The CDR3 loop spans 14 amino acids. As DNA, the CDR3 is TGTGCCAGCGGTACTACGACTCTTCCGAATGAGCAGTTCTTC. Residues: CASGTTTLPNEQFF.

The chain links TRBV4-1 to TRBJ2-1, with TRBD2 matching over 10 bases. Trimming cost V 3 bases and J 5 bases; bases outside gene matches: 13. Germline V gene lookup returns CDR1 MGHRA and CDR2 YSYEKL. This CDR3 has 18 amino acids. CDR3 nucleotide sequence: TGCGCCAGCAGCCAGGCCGGGACTAGCGTAAGAAAAGACAATGAGCAGTTCTTC. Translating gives CASSQAGTSVRKDNEQFF.